The 31 T cell receptor beta chains reported below all come from one sample, sequenced in a study of T cell repertoires in cytomegalovirus infection (dated by TCRdb to between 2018 and 2021). TCRdb records Illumina HiSeq 1500 as the sequencer. TCRdb reprocessing: public reads trimmed at Q25 with fastp, clones called with MiXCR, in-frame beta chains kept. A single entry per CDR3 protein holds the most common genes and DNA from its merged rows. For this sample there are about 400,000 distinct CDR3 sequences; 15% to 20% appear just once. In total, the top ten clones hold 8.5% to 10% of the sample. Sequencing was performed on PBMCs. Source of these receptors: a human donor in good health (CMV status not recorded). Some clones in this sample may be carry-over from other donors' samples.

The chain joins TRBV4-3 to TRBJ1-5; possible D gene TRBD1, 6 bases. Germline V gene data show CDR1 as LGHNA and CDR2 as YSLEER. V was cut by 5 bases and J by 7 bases, with 18 bases left in between. The CDR3 has 15 amino acids. This CDR3 is CASSAESGGEQPQHF. Here the CDR3 DNA reads TGCGCCAGCAGCGCAGAGTCGGGGGGCGAACAGCCCCAGCATTTT.

This clonotype was picked up many times. The rearrangement uses TRBV7-2 and TRBJ2-3; D unresolved. The CDR3 spans 12 residues. Trimming stripped 0 bases from V and 7 bases from J, with 5 bases between. CDR1 is SGHTA and CDR2 is FQGNSA in the germline V gene. Here the CDR3 DNA reads TGTGCCAGCAGCTTAGCGAGCAATACGCAGTATTTT. It codes for CASSLASNTQYF.

This clonotype was detected ten times or more. This chain joins TRBV7-8 and TRBJ1-6; D is unresolved. Trimming removed 5 bases from V and 3 bases from J, with 14 bases in between. This CDR3 contains 16 residues. The germline gives CDR1 SGHVS, CDR2 FQNEAQ. The CDR3 DNA sequence: TGTGCCAGCAGCCCCGTTCCCAGCCGCTATAATTCACCCCTCCACTTT. Translation: CASSPVPSRYNSPLHF.

This clonotype was observed a few times. The V gene is TRBV25-1, the J gene TRBJ1-5; weak D call: TRBD1 (5 bases). Germline values: CDR1 MGHDK, CDR2 SYGVNS. Trimming cost V 11 bases and J 2 bases, with 37 bases left between them. CDR3 length equals 21 residues. CDR3 protein: CAGYTSLLRDPCFLGNQPQHF. The CDR3 nucleotides read TGTGCCGGTTATACAAGCTTACTCCGGGACCCCTGCTTTCTTGGCAATCAGCCCCAGCATTTT.

The chain employs TRBV7-8 and TRBJ2-4; D uncertain. CDR1 is SGHVS, CDR2 FQNEAQ, per germline. Between the trimmed V and J ends, which lost 7 bases and 3 bases, there was a span of 13 bases. The CDR3 is 14 amino acids. This chain's CDR3 is CASTSTDGKNIQYF. The CDR3 DNA reads TGTGCCAGCACCTCCACCGATGGCAAAAACATTCAGTACTTC.

The chain joins TRBV5-6 to TRBJ1-6; TRBD1 is a possible D gene (5 bases). The V gene's germline CDR1 is SGHDT and CDR2 YYEEEE. V dropped 2 bases and J dropped 10 bases, with 10 bases sitting between them. The CDR3 covers 13 residues. The CDR3 nucleotides are TGTGCCAGCAGCTTTTCCAGGGAATCACCCCTCCACTTT. Translation: CASSFSRESPLHF.

Worth noting for this clonotype: Since a much larger clone is just one base distant, this may be a read error. The chain couples TRBV7-8 to TRBJ2-7; no firm D call. CDR1 and CDR2 from the germline V gene are SGHVS and FQNEAQ. Trimming left V 5 bases short and J 7 bases short, with 9 bases between. The length of the CDR3 is 11 residues. DNA for the CDR3: TGTGCCAGCAGCCCCATGAGGGAGCAGTACTTC. Amino acids: CASSPMREQYF.

This clonotype occurred a few times. The CDR3 protein is CASSYGLAGDEQYF. The CDR3 bases are TGTGCCAGCAGCTACGGACTAGCGGGAGACGAGCAGTACTTC. J is TRBJ2-7 and V is TRBV5-5; 13 nucleotides align to TRBD2. There are 14 residues in the CDR3. Germline CDR1 reads SGHKS; CDR2 reads YYEKEE (reference sequence). Trimming at V came to 3 bases and at J to 5 bases, leaving 2 bases not matched to a gene.

This clonotype was recorded a few times. J is TRBJ1-5 and V is TRBV18; no firm D call. Germline CDR1 reads KGHSH; CDR2 reads LQKENI. The CDR3 is made up of 15 amino acids. Deletions cut 2 bases from V and 0 bases from J, with 8 bases between. As DNA, the CDR3 is TGTGCCAGCTCACCAGGGTTTCATAGCAATCAGCCCCAGCATTTT. It codes for CASSPGFHSNQPQHF.

This clonotype has a handful of counts. The V gene is TRBV12-3 or TRBV12-4, the J gene TRBJ1-5; D call uncertain. CDR3 length equals 14 residues. Deletions cut 1 base from V and 6 bases from J, with 10 bases between. The CDR3 is CASSLVSTSQPQHF. The CDR3, as DNA: TGTGCCAGCAGTTTAGTCAGTACCTCTCAGCCCCAGCATTTT.

The chain carries TRBV7-9 and TRBJ2-7; 9 bases are shared with TRBD2. Per germline, CDR1 SEHNR and CDR2 FQNEAQ (reference sequence). J was trimmed by 13 bases and V by 5 bases; bases with no gene match: 12. The CDR3 extends over 13 amino acids. CDR3 protein: CASSKIIAGDSYF. CDR3 coding DNA: TGTGCCAGCAGCAAAATTATAGCGGGAGATTCCTACTTC.

There are many counts of this clonotype. The CDR3 DNA follows: TGTGCCAGCAGTTACTCGACAGGACAGTCTGGAAACACCATATATTTT. It is translated as CASSYSTGQSGNTIYF. The rearrangement uses TRBV6-6 and TRBJ1-3, with a possible D match to TRBD1 (6 bases). CDR1 and CDR2 (germline): MNHNY, SVGAGI (reference sequence). V lost 0 bases and J 1 base, leaving 10 bases between the germline ends. This CDR3 has 16 residues.

This clonotype was picked up many times. The gene calls are TRBV4-1 and TRBJ1-2, with D perhaps TRBD1 (6 bases). This CDR3 spans 14 amino acids. V lost 5 bases and J lost 4, with 14 bases in between. Germline V gives CDR1 MGHRA, CDR2 YSYEKL. Written as DNA, the CDR3 is TGCGCCAGCAGCAACGCAGGACAGTTCTATGGCTACACCTTC. Translation gives CASSNAGQFYGYTF.

About this clonotype: With a much larger clone just one base away, this may be a read error. This chain connects TRBV2 to TRBJ2-7; 10 bases map to TRBD1. The junction had 10 bases not matched to a gene; V was cut back by 6 bases and J by 2 bases. The germline V gene has CDR1 SNHLY and CDR2 FYNNEI. CDR3 length equals 16 residues. The CDR3 region is CASSLLGQGTAYEQYF. DNA of the CDR3: TGTGCCAGCAGCCTACTGGGACAGGGGACCGCCTACGAGCAGTACTTC.

The chain has TRBV14 and TRBJ2-5; 12 bases are a match to TRBD2. Trimming cost V 2 bases and J 5 bases; bases outside gene matches: 6. Germline V gene sequence: CDR1 SGHDN, CDR2 FVKESK. This CDR3 comprises 16 residues. This CDR3 is CASSQLAGGPAETQYF. DNA of the CDR3: TGTGCCAGCAGCCAACTAGCGGGAGGGCCCGCGGAGACCCAGTACTTC.

The chain joins TRBV7-8 to TRBJ1-1; no definite D call. Germline V gene data show CDR1 as SGHVS and CDR2 as FQNEAQ. V gave up 1 base and J gave up 1 base, with 7 bases separating them. CDR3 length: 14 residues. The CDR3 DNA reads TGTGCCAGCAGCTTAGACCCGGGGAACACTGAAGCTTTCTTT. It encodes CASSLDPGNTEAFF. Using reference TRBV7-8 and TRBJ1-1 for the parts outside the CDR3, the full variable domain is GAGVSQSPRYKVAKRGQDVALRCDPISGHVSLFWYQQALGQGPEFLTYFQNEAQLDKSGLPSDRFFAERPEGSVSTLKIQRTQQEDSAVYLCASSLDPGNTEAFFGQGTRLTVV.

V usage is TRBV13 and J usage is TRBJ2-7; D not certain. The germline V gene has CDR1 PRHDT and CDR2 FYEKMQ (reference sequence). Trimming took 1 base from V and 6 from J, leaving 13 bases between them. The CDR3 length is 14 residues. DNA of the CDR3: TGTGCCAGCAGCTTAGTTCCTTCTGTGGGCGAGCAGTACTTC. Its protein product is CASSLVPSVGEQYF.

This chain joins TRBV20-1 and TRBJ1-1; tentative D call: TRBD1 (6 bases). Per germline, CDR1 DFQATT and CDR2 SNEGSKA (reference sequence). V lost 1 base and J lost 0, with 12 bases in between. The CDR3 totals 15 residues. The CDR3 DNA sequence: TGCAGTGCTAGAGGCAGGGACACTTTGAACACTGAAGCTTTCTTT. Encoded protein: CSARGRDTLNTEAFF.

In its sample, this clonotype was seen a few times. The V call is TRBV20-1, the J call TRBJ1-2; D gene uncertain. CDR3 length: 17 amino acids. The germline V gene has CDR1 DFQATT and CDR2 SNEGSKA (reference sequence). V lost 0 bases and J 5 bases, leaving 22 bases between the germline ends. The CDR3 is CSARDKEAGNLLYGYTF. The CDR3 nucleotides read TGCAGTGCTAGAGATAAGGAGGCCGGGAATCTTTTATATGGCTACACCTTC.

On this clonotype: An end of the junction does not agree with germline; a read error may underlie this. The rearrangement links TRBV7-2 to TRBJ2-1; 12 bases are shared with TRBD2. Germline CDR1 is SGHTA and CDR2 is FQGNSA. The CDR3 has 16 residues. The CDR3: CASSRLAGGPYNEQFF. CDR3 bases: TGTGCCAGCAGCCGCCTAGCGGGGGGGCCCTATAATGAGCAGTTCTTC.

At least ten counts were recorded for this clonotype. This rearrangement joins TRBV20-1 to TRBJ2-3, with TRBD2 matching over 7 bases. The V and J ends lost 0 bases and 4 bases, in that order; junction bases with no gene match: 10. CDR3 length: 16 residues. Germline-derived CDR1 and CDR2 are DFQATT and SNEGSKA (reference sequence). The CDR3 sequence: CSARDAHRGGPDTQYF. CDR3 bases: TGCAGTGCTAGAGACGCCCATCGCGGGGGACCAGATACGCAGTATTTT.

V usage is TRBV3-1 and J usage is TRBJ1-5; 9 bases agree with TRBD1. This CDR3 contains 15 residues. The J segment lost 7 bases and the V segment lost 1 base, leaving 5 bases of the junction unmatched. Germline CDR1 is LGHDT and CDR2 is YNNKEL (reference sequence). The CDR3, as DNA: TGTGCCAGCAGCCAAGGGACAGGGGCGGGGCAGCCCCAGCATTTT. Protein product: CASSQGTGAGQPQHF.

This clonotype turned up a few times. The V call is TRBV19, the J call TRBJ1-4; D remains unclear. Germline CDR1 reads LNHDA; CDR2 reads SQIVND (reference sequence). Between the trimmed V and J ends, which lost 1 base and 8 bases, there was a span of 14 bases. The CDR3 extends over 15 amino acids. The CDR3 spells CASSIVGRREEKLFF. The CDR3 bases are TGTGCCAGTAGTATAGTGGGCAGAAGAGAAGAAAAACTGTTTTTT. Complete variable domain (other parts from reference TRBV19 and TRBJ1-4): DGGITQSPKYLFRKEGQNVTLSCEQNLNHDAMYWYRQDPGQGLRLIYYSQIVNDFQKGDIAEGYSVSREKKESFPLTVTSAQKNPTAFYLCASSIVGRREEKLFFGSGTQLSVL.

This clonotype was observed a few times. This CDR3 is CSARGAGQPQHF. Here the CDR3 DNA reads TGCAGCGCCCGGGGGGCGGGACAGCCCCAGCATTTT. This chain uses TRBV29-1 with TRBJ1-5; possible D gene TRBD1, 6 bases. The CDR3 length is 12 residues. Trimming left V 7 bases short and J 7 bases short, with 14 bases between. In germline, CDR1 is SQVTM, CDR2 ANQGSEA.

This clonotype was seen repeatedly, ten times or more. The rearrangement uses TRBV7-8 and TRBJ2-7, with D tentatively TRBD2 (6 bases). CDR3 length: 15 residues. Germline V lookup: CDR1 SGHVS, CDR2 FQNEAQ. Trimming took off 5 bases at V and 2 bases at J, with 16 bases between the two ends. The CDR3 bases are TGTGCCAGCAGCCCCCGGAGGGTTCCGACCTACGAGCAGTACTTC. Protein sequence: CASSPRRVPTYEQYF.

This clonotype was counted a single time. This chain links TRBV28 with TRBJ1-4, with D possibly TRBD1 on 5 matching bases. V lost 8 bases and J lost 7, with 17 bases in between. This CDR3 has 14 residues. In germline, CDR1 is MDHEN, CDR2 SYDVKM. CDR3 nucleotides: TGTGCCAGCCGCGACCTCAGGGTCTCTGAAAAACTGTTTTTT. Its translation: CASRDLRVSEKLFF. Together with reference TRBV28 and TRBJ1-4, the CDR3 gives the full variable domain: DVKVTQSSRYLVKRTGEKVFLECVQDMDHENMFWYRQDPGLGLRLIYFSYDVKMKEKGDIPEGYSVSREKKERFSLILESASTNQTSMYLCASRDLRVSEKLFFGSGTQLSVL.

This clonotype appeared a few times. This rearrangement joins TRBV7-2 to TRBJ2-2; D may be TRBD1 (7 bases). Looked up from germline, CDR1 is SGHTA and CDR2 is FQGNSA. Between the trimmed V and J ends, which lost 8 bases and 5 bases, there was a span of 27 bases. This CDR3 has 18 residues. CDR3 sequence (DNA): TGTGCCAGCCACGGAGGGGGCGATCGCCTTGGAATAACCGGGGAGCTGTTTTTT. Translation gives CASHGGGDRLGITGELFF.

This clonotype was recorded at least ten times. The chain is built from TRBV7-2 and TRBJ2-7, with 10 bases identical to TRBD1. This CDR3 contains 17 residues. CDR1 is SGHTA, CDR2 FQGNSA, per germline. J lost 2 bases, V lost 5 bases, and 12 bases had no gene match. The CDR3 DNA reads as TGTGCCAGCAGCCAACCCTCCCGGGACAGGGGAACCTACGAGCAGTACTTC. This translates into CASSQPSRDRGTYEQYF.

V gene TRBV5-4 combines with J gene TRBJ2-5, with D possibly matching TRBD2 (5 bases). Germline CDR1 is SGHNT and CDR2 is YYREEE (reference sequence). The CDR3 covers 15 residues. Trimming cost V 4 bases and J 2 bases, with 15 bases left between them. The DNA of the CDR3 is TGTGCCAGCAGCCAAGGACTGGATCTACAAGAGACCCAGTACTTC. This gives the protein CASSQGLDLQETQYF.

The chain uses TRBV11-1 and TRBJ2-1; D is undetermined. The CDR3 is 17 residues long. Trimming pared 2 bases from V and 0 bases from J, leaving 14 bases between. Germline V gives CDR1 SGHAT, CDR2 FQDESV (reference sequence). The CDR3 loop is CASSLKGSRNSYNEQFF. The CDR3 region has the DNA TGTGCCAGCAGCTTAAAGGGTTCCCGAAACTCCTACAATGAGCAGTTCTTC.

This clonotype came up many times. The chain links TRBV7-8 to TRBJ2-1; 11 bases fit TRBD1. CDR1 and CDR2 from the germline V gene are SGHVS and FQNEAQ. The V and J ends lost 0 bases and 4 bases, in that order; junction bases with no gene match: 5. The CDR3 sequence is 17 residues long. The CDR3 loop reads CASSLAGTGGYYNEQFF. CDR3 in DNA: TGTGCCAGCAGCTTAGCTGGGACAGGGGGGTATTACAATGAGCAGTTCTTC.